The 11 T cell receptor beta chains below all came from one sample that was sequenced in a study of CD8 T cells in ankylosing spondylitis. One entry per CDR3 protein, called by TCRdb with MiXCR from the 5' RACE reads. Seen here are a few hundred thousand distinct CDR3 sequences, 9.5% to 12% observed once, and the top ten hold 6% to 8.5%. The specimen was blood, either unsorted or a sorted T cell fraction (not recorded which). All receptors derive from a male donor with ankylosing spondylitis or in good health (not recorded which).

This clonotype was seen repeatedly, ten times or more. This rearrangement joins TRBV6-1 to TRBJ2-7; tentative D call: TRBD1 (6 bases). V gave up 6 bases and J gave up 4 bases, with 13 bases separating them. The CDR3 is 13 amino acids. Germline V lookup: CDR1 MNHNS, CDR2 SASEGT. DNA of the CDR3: TGTGCCAGCAGGTCTACGCAGGGGTACGAGCAGTACTTC. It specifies CASRSTQGYEQYF.

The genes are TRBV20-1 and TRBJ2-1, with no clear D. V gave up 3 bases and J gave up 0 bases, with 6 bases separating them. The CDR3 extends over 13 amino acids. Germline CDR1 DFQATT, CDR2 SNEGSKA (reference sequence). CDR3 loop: CSARGRSYNEQFF. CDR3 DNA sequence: TGCAGTGCTAGGGGTCGCTCCTACAATGAGCAGTTCTTC.

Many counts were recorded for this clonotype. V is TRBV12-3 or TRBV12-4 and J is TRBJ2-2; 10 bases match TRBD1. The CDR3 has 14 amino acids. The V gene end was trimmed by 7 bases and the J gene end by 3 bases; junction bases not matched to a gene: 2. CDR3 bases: TGTGCCAGCAAGACAGGGGGCGACACCGGGGAGCTGTTTTTT. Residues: CASKTGGDTGELFF.

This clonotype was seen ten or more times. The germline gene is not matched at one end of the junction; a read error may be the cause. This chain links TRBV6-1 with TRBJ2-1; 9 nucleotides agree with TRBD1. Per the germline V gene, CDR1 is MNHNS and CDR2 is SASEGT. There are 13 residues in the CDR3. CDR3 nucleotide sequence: TGTGCCAGCAGGATTCAACAGGGGGCTGGGGAGCTCTTC. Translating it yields CASRIQQGAGELF.

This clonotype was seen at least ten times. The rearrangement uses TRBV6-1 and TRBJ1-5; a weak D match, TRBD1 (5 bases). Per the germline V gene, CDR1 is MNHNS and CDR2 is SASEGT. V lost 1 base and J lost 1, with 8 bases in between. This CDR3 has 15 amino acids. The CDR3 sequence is CASSEVWGSNQPQHF. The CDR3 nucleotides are TGTGCCAGCAGTGAAGTGTGGGGGAGCAATCAGCCCCAGCATTTT.

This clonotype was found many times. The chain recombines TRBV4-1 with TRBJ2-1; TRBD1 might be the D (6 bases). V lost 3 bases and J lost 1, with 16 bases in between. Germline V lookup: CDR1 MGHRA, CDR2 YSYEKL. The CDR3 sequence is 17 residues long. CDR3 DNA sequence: TGCGCCAGCAGCCAGCCCCGGGACACCCTTTCCTACAATGAGCAGTTCTTC. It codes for CASSQPRDTLSYNEQFF.

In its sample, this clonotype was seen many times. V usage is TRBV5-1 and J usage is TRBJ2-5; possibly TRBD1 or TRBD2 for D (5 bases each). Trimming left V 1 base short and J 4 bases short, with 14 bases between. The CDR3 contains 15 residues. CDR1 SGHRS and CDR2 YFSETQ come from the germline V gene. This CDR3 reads CASSLLSGTGETQYF. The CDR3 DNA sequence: TGCGCCAGCAGCTTGTTGTCCGGGACCGGAGAGACCCAGTACTTC.

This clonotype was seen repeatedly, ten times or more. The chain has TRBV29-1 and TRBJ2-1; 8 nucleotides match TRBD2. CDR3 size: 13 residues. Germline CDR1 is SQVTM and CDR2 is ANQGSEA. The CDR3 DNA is TGCAACGTCGGGACTAGCTCCTACAATGAGCAGTTCTTC. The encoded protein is CNVGTSSYNEQFF.

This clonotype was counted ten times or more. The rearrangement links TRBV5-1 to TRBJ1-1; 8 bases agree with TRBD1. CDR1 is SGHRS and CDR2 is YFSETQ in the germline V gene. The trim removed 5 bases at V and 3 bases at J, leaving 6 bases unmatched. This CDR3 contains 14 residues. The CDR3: CASSWTGRDTEAFF. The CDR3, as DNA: TGCGCCAGCAGTTGGACAGGGCGGGACACTGAAGCTTTCTTT.

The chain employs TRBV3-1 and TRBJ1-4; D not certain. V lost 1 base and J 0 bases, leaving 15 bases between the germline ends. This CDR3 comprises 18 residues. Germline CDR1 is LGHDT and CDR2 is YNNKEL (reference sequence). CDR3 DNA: TGTGCCAGCAGCCAAGGGGGAACAGCGAGGACAACTAATGAAAAACTGTTTTTT. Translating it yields CASSQGGTARTTNEKLFF. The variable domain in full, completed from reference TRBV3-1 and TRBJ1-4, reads DTAVSQTPKYLVTQMGNDKSIKCEQNLGHDTMYWYKQDSKKFLKIMFSYNNKELIINETVPNRFSPKSPDKAHLNLHINSLELGDSAVYFCASSQGGTARTTNEKLFFGSGTQLSVL.

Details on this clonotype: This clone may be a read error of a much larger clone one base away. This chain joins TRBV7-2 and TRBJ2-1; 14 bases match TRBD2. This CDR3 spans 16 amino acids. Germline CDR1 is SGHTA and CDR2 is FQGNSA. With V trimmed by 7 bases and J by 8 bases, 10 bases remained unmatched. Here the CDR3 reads CASNIAGTSGGDEQFF. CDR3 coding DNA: TGTGCCAGCAACATCGCCGGGACTAGCGGGGGCGATGAGCAGTTCTTC.